This passage covers 10 T cell receptor beta chains from one sample sequenced in a study of control samples from healthy donors and cancer patients. TCRdb's copy holds only in-frame clones and misses some; the assay was immunoSEQ multiplex PCR. The table lists 90,000 to 130,000 clones, more than 75% of them singletons. The sample comprised PBMCs. Receptor source: a woman aged 55 to 70 with lung cancer.

The genes are TRBV18 and TRBJ2-1; no definite D call. The CDR3 consists of 15 residues. Trimming left V 1 base short and J 5 bases short, with 12 bases between. Germline values: CDR1 KGHSH, CDR2 LQKENI. CDR3 DNA: TGTGCCAGCTCACCACAGTCCCAGATAGACAATGAGCAGTTCTTC. Translation: CASSPQSQIDNEQFF.

The chain joins TRBV27 to TRBJ1-2; the D gene is possibly TRBD1 (6 bases). Trimming removed 6 bases from V and 5 bases from J, with 19 bases in between. The CDR3 is 15 residues long. Germline V CDR1 and CDR2: MNHEY, SMNVEV (reference sequence). The CDR3 loop is CASSPSGGQRYGYTF. The CDR3 DNA is TGTGCCAGCAGCCCCTCCGGGGGGCAGCGGTATGGCTACACCTTC.

The chain joins TRBV9 to TRBJ1-1; D uncertain. Germline lookup yields CDR1 SGDLS and CDR2 YYNGEE. V lost 7 bases to trimming and J lost 0 bases, with 10 bases between them. The CDR3 has 13 amino acids. CDR3 sequence reads: CASSTEMNTEAFF. The CDR3 bases are TGTGCCAGCTCGACCGAGATGAACACTGAAGCTTTCTTT.

The chain uses TRBV12-3 or TRBV12-4 and TRBJ1-1; 7 nucleotides align to TRBD1. J gave up 6 bases and V 5 bases, and 3 bases lay outside the gene matches. This CDR3 contains 12 residues. CDR3 coding DNA: TGTGCCAGCAGTGGGACAGTATCTGAAGCTTTCTTT. Amino acids: CASSGTVSEAFF.

This sequence joins TRBV30 and TRBJ1-2; D perhaps matches TRBD1 (5 bases). The CDR3 spans 14 residues. CDR1 is GTSNPN, CDR2 SVGIG, per germline (reference sequence). Trimming left V 0 bases short and J 5 bases short, with 13 bases between. The CDR3 coding sequence is TGTGCCTGGAGTGTTATGGGGACGGGGTATGGCTACACCTTC. As protein: CAWSVMGTGYGYTF.

V is TRBV5-1 and J is TRBJ1-3; D not resolved. With 0 bases removed from V and 0 bases from J, the gap between germline ends came to 13 bases. CDR3 length: 17 residues. The germline V gene encodes CDR1 SGHRS and CDR2 YFSETQ. The CDR3 spells CASSLEGTTSSGNTIYF. The CDR3 DNA sequence: TGCGCCAGCAGCTTGGAGGGAACTACAAGCTCTGGAAACACCATATATTTT. The variable domain in full, completed from reference TRBV5-1 and TRBJ1-3, reads KAGVTQTPRYLIKTRGQQVTLSCSPISGHRSVSWYQQTPGQGLQFLFEYFSETQRNKGNFPGRFSGRQFSNSRSEMNVSTLELGDSALYLCASSLEGTTSSGNTIYFGEGSWLTVV.

This clone appeared once. The rearrangement uses TRBV19 and TRBJ1-5; TRBD1 matches at 7 bases. The CDR3 length is 14 residues. Trimming took 9 bases from V and 6 from J; bases not matched to a gene: 11. In germline, CDR1 is LNHDA, CDR2 SQIVND (reference sequence). The CDR3 loop reads CASQGGQGSQPQHF. In DNA form, the CDR3 reads TGTGCCAGCCAGGGGGGGCAGGGAAGTCAGCCCCAGCATTTT.

The gene calls are TRBV12-5 and TRBJ2-5; 9 bases agree with TRBD2. Germline V gene sequence: CDR1 LGHNT, CDR2 FRNRAP. CDR3 size: 15 residues. After removal of 2 bases from V and 3 bases from J, the junction contained 4 bases not matched to a gene. CDR3 sequence (DNA): TGTGCTAGTGGTTTGCTAGCGGGATACAAAGAGACCCAGTACTTC. This gives the protein CASGLLAGYKETQYF. Filled out from reference TRBV12-5 and TRBJ2-5, the complete variable domain reads DARVTQTPRHKVTEMGQEVTMRCQPILGHNTVFWYRQTMMQGLELLAYFRNRAPLDDSGMPKDRFSAEMPDATLATLKIQPSEPRDSAVYFCASGLLAGYKETQYFGPGTRLLVL.

This chain uses TRBV19 with TRBJ2-1; weak D call: TRBD1 (7 bases). Trimming removed 1 base from V and 7 bases from J, with 11 bases in between. Germline V lookup: CDR1 LNHDA, CDR2 SQIVND (reference sequence). CDR3 length: 14 residues. This chain's CDR3 is CASSIAQGGNEQFF. In DNA, the CDR3 is TGTGCCAGTAGTATAGCTCAGGGGGGTAATGAGCAGTTCTTC.

CDR3 in DNA: TGTGCCAGCAGCCAAGGTGATAACAATGAGCAGTTCTTC. As protein: CASSQGDNNEQFF. The chain carries TRBV3-1 (or the pseudogene TRBV3-2) and TRBJ2-1; D is undetermined. The CDR3 covers 13 residues. V was trimmed by 1 base and J by 5 bases, leaving 6 bases between them. Germline loops: CDR1 LGHDT, CDR2 YNNKEL (reference sequence).